This TCR beta chain is drawn from a study of cytomegalovirus exposure and HLA in healthy donors. V was shortened by 6 bases and J by 0 bases, with 20 bases between the two germline ends. The CDR3 is made up of 17 amino acids. Germline CDR1 reads SNHLY; CDR2 reads FYNNEI. 13 Jbeta primers and 60 Vbeta primers were used for the PCR. Sequencing was performed with immunoSEQ multiplex PCR; in TCRdb, only in-frame clones are kept and a portion is missing. In the table there are 150,000 to 200,000 clones, 80% of which are singletons. Study results and caveats: Among donors in an Asian-associated ancestry cluster, a later analysis reportedly found fewer N-insertions than the roughly 650-donor mean. The authors later linked a missense DCLRE1C variant to TCR beta V- and J-gene trimming.

A note on this clone: Its cognate antigen is unknown.

Donors in the study were healthy people who gave bone marrow. This sequence joins TRBV2 and TRBJ1-2; tentative D call: TRBD1 (6 bases). The receptor comes from a boy younger than 18 in good health and CMV-seronegative. What was sequenced was PBMCs. The CDR3 region is CASRTRTDLTANYGYTF. The CDR3 DNA reads TGTGCCAGCAGGACCCGGACAGATCTCACAGCTAACTATGGCTACACCTTC.